This T cell receptor beta chain was sequenced for a study of shared clonotypes between healthy human individuals. Overall study context: A donor's plate count was three for CD4 naive and three for CD4 memory; CD8 naive had two and CD8 memory one. General study points: Naive subsets, compared against memory subsets, generally had larger estimated richness values. Represented diversity, genetic and exposure-history alike, was limited by few donors.

This CDR3 region has 14 residues. Germline values: CDR1 MDHEN, CDR2 SYDVKM. Of note for this clone: Its matching antigen is unknown. The junction shows a germline mismatch at one end, possibly a read error.

Each sorted subset replicate got 200 ng genomic DNA, 30,000 or so genomes. Some clones are missing from TCRdb's copy, which holds only in-frame ones; the method was immunoSEQ multiplex PCR. The sample shows 950,000 to 1,100,000 clones, more than 75% of them seen only once. This chain joins TRBV28 and TRBJ1-5; D is possibly TRBD1 (5 bases). Sequenced input: memory CD4+ T cells from PBMCs. Indicated subset: CD45RA-negative fraction. The TCR comes from a young man in good health. Some clones in this sample may be carry-over from other donors' samples. Here the CDR3 DNA reads TGTGCCAGCAGCAAGGACGGGTCAGGGCAGCCCCGGCATTTT. Translating gives CASSKDGSGQPRHF.